Listed here are 26 T cell receptor beta chains from one sample, sequenced in a study of cytomegalovirus exposure and HLA in healthy donors. Primers: 60 Vbeta forward and 13 Jbeta reverse. Clones were sequenced by immunoSEQ multiplex PCR, and TCRdb holds only the in-frame ones, with some missing. The sample records 110,000 or so clones, about 15% being singletons. The sequenced sample was PBMCs. These receptor sequences come from a female donor in good health and CMV-seronegative.

The V call is TRBV4-1, the J call TRBJ1-4; D gene unclear. CDR3 size: 13 residues. Trimming removed 6 bases at V and 4 bases at J, with 9 bases between. The germline CDR1 and CDR2 sequences are MGHRA and YSYEKL. CDR3 in amino acids: CASSALFNEKLFF. CDR3 coding DNA: TGCGCCAGCAGTGCGCTGTTTAATGAAAAACTGTTTTTT.

Only a few counts were recorded for this clone. The chain joins TRBV15 to TRBJ1-4, with no clear D. Trimming cost V 0 bases and J 5 bases, with 7 bases left between them. Germline CDR1 reads LNHNV; CDR2 reads YYDKDF (reference sequence). The CDR3 contains 14 residues. This CDR3 reads CATSRDQVNEKLFF. DNA for the CDR3: TGTGCCACCAGCAGAGATCAGGTGAATGAAAAACTGTTTTTT.

This clone was recorded a few times. This chain uses TRBV5-4 with TRBJ2-7; maybe TRBD1 (5 bases). Trimming left V 6 bases short and J 2 bases short, with 18 bases between. The CDR3 covers 15 residues. From germline, CDR1 is SGHNT and CDR2 YYREEE (reference sequence). CDR3 DNA sequence: TGTGCCAGCATGCCCGAGGCAGGGTACCCCTACGAGCAGTACTTC. Residues: CASMPEAGYPYEQYF. Filled out from reference TRBV5-4 and TRBJ2-7, the complete variable domain reads ETGVTQSPTHLIKTRGQQVTLRCSSQSGHNTVSWYQQALGQGPQFIFQYYREEENGRGNFPPRFSGLQFPNYSSELNVNALELDDSALYLCASMPEAGYPYEQYFGPGTRLTVT.

This clone showed up just a few times. The V call is TRBV30, the J call TRBJ2-1; possible D gene TRBD2, 5 bases. Between the trimmed V and J ends, which lost 7 bases and 0 bases, there was a span of 13 bases. The germline V gene has CDR1 GTSNPN and CDR2 SVGIG (reference sequence). CDR3 length: 14 residues. CDR3 sequence: CASVARSSYNEQFF. The CDR3 region has the DNA TGTGCCTCCGTAGCGAGAAGCTCCTACAATGAGCAGTTCTTC.

As concerns this clone: This CDR3 is also generated by other DNA sequences in the sample. V and J are TRBV4-3 and TRBJ2-2; 10 positions match TRBD2. The V and J ends lost 4 bases and 6 bases, in that order; junction bases with no gene match: 11. The germline gives CDR1 LGHNA, CDR2 YSLEER. This CDR3 has 17 residues. The CDR3 is CASSRDPSGSFAGELFF. CDR3 nucleotides: TGCGCCAGCAGCCGGGACCCTAGCGGGAGTTTTGCCGGGGAGCTGTTTTTT.

This clone was picked up a small number of times. This chain links TRBV6-6 with TRBJ2-7, with TRBD2 matching 9 bases. CDR1 and CDR2 (germline): MNHNY, SVGAGI (reference sequence). This CDR3 contains 16 residues. The ends lost 2 bases at V and 4 bases at J; junction bases unmatched: 9. The CDR3 DNA reads TGTGCCAGCAGTTACGGGGGACTAGCCAATAGTTACGAGCAGTACTTC. Translating it yields CASSYGGLANSYEQYF.

This clone has a handful of counts. The chain joins TRBV10-2 to TRBJ2-1; 8 positions agree with TRBD2. The CDR3 spans 15 residues. Per the germline V gene, CDR1 is WSHSY and CDR2 is SAAADI. V lost 6 bases, J lost 1 base, and 5 bases stayed unmatched. CDR3 sequence reads: CASRGAGGSYNEQFF. The CDR3 DNA follows: TGCGCCAGCAGAGGGGCGGGGGGATCCTACAATGAGCAGTTCTTC.

This clone was detected a few times. This rearrangement joins TRBV6-5 to TRBJ2-5, with TRBD2 matching 8 bases. The CDR3 has 15 amino acids. Losses at the gene ends were 5 bases for V and 4 bases for J; bases not matched to a gene: 9. CDR1 MNHEY and CDR2 SVGAGI come from the germline V gene. CDR3 sequence (DNA): TGTGCCAGCAGTCCACCCGCGGGGGGTGGAGAGACCCAGTACTTC. Amino acids: CASSPPAGGGETQYF.

This rearrangement joins TRBV2 to TRBJ2-3; 8 nucleotides agree with TRBD2. This CDR3 has 16 residues. V gave up 3 bases and J gave up 1 base; unmatched junction bases: 6. Germline V gene data show CDR1 as SNHLY and CDR2 as FYNNEI. The CDR3: CASSEWLAGRTDTQYF. DNA for the CDR3: TGTGCCAGCAGTGAGTGGCTAGCGGGTCGCACAGATACGCAGTATTTT.

A word on this clone: One end of the junction is discordant with germline, which a read error may explain. The chain combines TRBV7-2 with TRBJ2-2, with TRBD1 matching over 9 bases. Per germline, CDR1 SGHTA and CDR2 FQGNSA. This CDR3 has 14 residues. The CDR3 DNA reads TGTGCCAGCAGTTTAGGACAGGGGAATCGGGAGCTGTTTTTT. Its translation: CASSLGQGNRELFF.

This clone was counted only a few times. This CDR3 is CAISRDNNSPLHF. The CDR3 nucleotides are TGTGCCATCAGTCGGGACAATAATTCACCCCTCCACTTT. The genes are TRBV10-3 and TRBJ1-6; possible D gene TRBD1, 6 bases. Trimming cost V 5 bases and J 5 bases, with 7 bases left between them. The CDR3 is 13 residues long. Germline CDR1 and CDR2: ENHRY and SYGVKD.

The rearrangement uses TRBV27 and TRBJ2-3, with D perhaps TRBD2 (5 bases). The ends were cut back, 5 bases at V and 5 bases at J, with 14 bases in the middle. From germline, CDR1 is MNHEY and CDR2 SMNVEV (reference sequence). The CDR3 totals 14 residues. The CDR3 bases are TGTGCCAGCAGTGGCGGACGGAGGATAGATACGCAGTATTTT. Residues: CASSGGRRIDTQYF.

The V call is TRBV4-1, the J call TRBJ1-6; 11 positions agree with TRBD1. Losses at the gene ends were 2 bases for V and 6 bases for J; bases not matched to a gene: 6. Germline CDR1 reads MGHRA; CDR2 reads YSYEKL. CDR3 size: 17 residues. CDR3 protein: CASSQPGQGVANSPLHF. Here the CDR3 DNA reads TGCGCCAGCAGCCAACCGGGACAGGGGGTGGCTAATTCACCCCTCCACTTT.

This sequence joins TRBV2 and TRBJ1-1; TRBD1 matches at 7 bases. CDR1 and CDR2 from the germline V gene are SNHLY and FYNNEI. J lost 4 bases, V lost 6 bases, and 8 bases had no gene match. The CDR3 totals 14 residues. The CDR3 loop reads CASRLQGRSTEAFF. The DNA of the CDR3 is TGTGCCAGCAGGTTACAGGGGAGGAGCACTGAAGCTTTCTTT.

The CDR3 protein is CASSSETGGSYEQYF. The CDR3 DNA reads as TGTGCCAGTAGCTCCGAGACAGGGGGCTCCTACGAGCAGTACTTC. The chain has TRBV19 and TRBJ2-7; 9 bases fit TRBD1. Germline CDR1 and CDR2: LNHDA and SQIVND (reference sequence). The V and J ends lost 6 bases and 0 bases, in that order; junction bases with no gene match: 6. The CDR3 runs to 15 residues. The full variable domain, with the rest looked up from reference TRBV19 and TRBJ2-7, is DGGITQSPKYLFRKEGQNVTLSCEQNLNHDAMYWYRQDPGQGLRLIYYSQIVNDFQKGDIAEGYSVSREKKESFPLTVTSAQKNPTAFYLCASSSETGGSYEQYFGPGTRLTVT.

J is TRBJ2-7 and V is TRBV5-1; possibly TRBD1 for D (6 bases). With 4 bases removed from V and 3 bases from J, the gap between germline ends came to 11 bases. The CDR3 is 13 amino acids. CDR1 is SGHRS and CDR2 is YFSETQ in the germline V gene. The CDR3: CASSRDMGYEQYF. In nucleotides, the CDR3 is TGCGCCAGCAGCCGGGACATGGGCTACGAGCAGTACTTC.

This clone was recorded a few times. The V and J genes are TRBV15 and TRBJ1-5; possible D gene TRBD1, 5 bases. The length of the CDR3 is 13 residues. Germline CDR1 reads LNHNV; CDR2 reads YYDKDF (reference sequence). Trimming left V 7 bases short and J 2 bases short, with 9 bases between. This CDR3 reads CATKDTRNQPQHF. The CDR3 region has the DNA TGTGCCACCAAGGACACCCGCAATCAGCCCCAGCATTTT.

This clone was seen a few times. The chain carries TRBV7-3 and TRBJ2-3; 11 positions agree with TRBD2. The CDR3 sequence is 16 residues long. Germline trimming cut 5 bases from V and 1 base from J; bases unmatched to any gene: 5. Germline V lookup: CDR1 SGHTA, CDR2 FQGTGA. For the CDR3, the DNA is TGTGCCAGCAGCCCAACTAGCGGGAGCGGCACAGATACGCAGTATTTT. It translates to CASSPTSGSGTDTQYF. Using reference TRBV7-3 and TRBJ2-3 for the parts outside the CDR3, the full variable domain is GAGVSQTPSNKVTEKGKYVELRCDPISGHTALYWYRQSLGQGPEFLIYFQGTGAADDSGLPNDRFFAVRPEGSVSTLKIQRTERGDSAVYLCASSPTSGSGTDTQYFGPGTRLTVL.

The table lists this clone with a few counts. The chain employs TRBV4-2 and TRBJ2-7; TRBD1 might be the D (5 bases). The CDR3 is made up of 16 amino acids. V lost 0 bases and J 2 bases, leaving 14 bases between the germline ends. Germline V gene lookup returns CDR1 LGHNA and CDR2 YNFKEQ. CDR3 nucleotide sequence: TGTGCCAGCAGCCAAGAGGGTTACAAGGGGCCCTACGAGCAGTACTTC. Amino acid sequence: CASSQEGYKGPYEQYF.

The gene calls are TRBV30 and TRBJ1-1; D is possibly TRBD1 (5 bases). CDR1 is GTSNPN and CDR2 is SVGIG in the germline V gene (reference sequence). CDR3 length: 13 amino acids. Trimming pared 1 base from V and 7 bases from J, leaving 13 bases between. The CDR3 DNA follows: TGTGCCTGGAGTGATAGTATAACAGGTGAAGCTTTCTTT. Its protein product is CAWSDSITGEAFF.

This clone was seen only a few times. The J gene is TRBJ1-5, the V gene TRBV12-5; TRBD1 matches at 8 bases. This CDR3 is 13 amino acids long. The V and J ends lost 5 bases and 6 bases, in that order; junction bases with no gene match: 3. CDR1 is LGHNT and CDR2 is FRNRAP in the germline V gene. CDR3 amino acids: CASGDRGSQPQHF. The CDR3 DNA is TGTGCTAGTGGTGACAGGGGTAGTCAGCCCCAGCATTTT.

This clone has a handful of counts. CDR3 nucleotides: TGTGCCTGGAGTGTATGGGAGGGACCCCAGCAGTATTTT. Translated, it gives CAWSVWEGPQQYF. J is TRBJ2-3 and V is TRBV30; TRBD2 matches 7 bases. Germline V gene data show CDR1 as GTSNPN and CDR2 as SVGIG (reference sequence). The CDR3 covers 13 residues. Trimming removed 0 bases from V and 11 bases from J; junction bases left unmatched: 8.

This clone has more than one count but fewer than ten. The rearrangement uses TRBV7-9 and TRBJ2-5; no reliable D call. Trimming left V 4 bases short and J 2 bases short, with 2 bases between. The CDR3 is 11 amino acids. Germline CDR1 reads SEHNR; CDR2 reads FQNEAQ (reference sequence). CDR3 sequence reads: CASSSQETQYF. The CDR3 bases are TGTGCCAGCAGCTCACAAGAGACCCAGTACTTC.

The DNA of the CDR3 is TGTGCCAGTACCCGTAGGGGCCTCGAGCGAGCTTTCTTT. It is translated as CASTRRGLERAFF. The rearrangement links TRBV19 to TRBJ1-1; D is perhaps TRBD1 (5 bases). The germline gives CDR1 LNHDA, CDR2 SQIVND (reference sequence). The CDR3 runs 13 residues. V was clipped by 7 bases and J by 10 bases, with 19 bases between them.

The chain links TRBV6-1 to TRBJ2-3; 8 positions agree with TRBD1. The junction had 7 bases not matched to a gene; V was cut back by 3 bases and J by 2 bases. Germline V gene lookup returns CDR1 MNHNS and CDR2 SASEGT. The CDR3 runs 16 residues. The CDR3: CASSEGTGPLTDTQYF. CDR3 DNA sequence: TGTGCCAGCAGTGAGGGGACAGGTCCCCTCACAGATACGCAGTATTTT.

The rearrangement links TRBV29-1 to TRBJ2-1, with 7 bases identical to TRBD2. This CDR3 comprises 23 residues. Germline CDR1 is SQVTM and CDR2 is ANQGSEA. V shed 3 bases, J shed 0 bases, and the junction held 29 bases outside the gene matches. The CDR3 DNA reads TGCAGCGTTGATTTTTCACCCGACCGCCGGACTAGTGAACCTATCGTCTCCTACAATGAGCAGTTCTTC. Translating gives CSVDFSPDRRTSEPIVSYNEQFF.